This T cell receptor (beta chain) was sequenced in a study of control samples from healthy donors and cancer patients. Profiling relied on immunoSEQ multiplex PCR, and the TCRdb table lists in-frame clones only, not all of them. This table holds about 170,000 clones, around 90% found once. The length of the CDR3 is 13 residues. Trimming stripped 0 bases from V and 2 bases from J, with 6 bases between. From germline, CDR1 is SGHRS and CDR2 YFSETQ. This chain connects TRBV5-1 to TRBJ2-7; D is uncertain. Specimen: blood. The receptor comes from a woman in her twenties or thirties in good health. The CDR3 bases are TGCGCCAGCAGCTTGGGATCACCCTACGAGCAGTACTTC. Protein sequence: CASSLGSPYEQYF.